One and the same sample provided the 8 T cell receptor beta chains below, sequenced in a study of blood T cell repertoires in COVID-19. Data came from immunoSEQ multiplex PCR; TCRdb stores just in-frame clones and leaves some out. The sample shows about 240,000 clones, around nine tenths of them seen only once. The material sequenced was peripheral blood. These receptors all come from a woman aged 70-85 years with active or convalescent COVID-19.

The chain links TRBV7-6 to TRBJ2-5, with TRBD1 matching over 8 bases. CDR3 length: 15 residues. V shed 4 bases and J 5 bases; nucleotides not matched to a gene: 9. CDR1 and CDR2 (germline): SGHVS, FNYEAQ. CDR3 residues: CASSSLRTGMETQYF. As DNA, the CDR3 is TGTGCCAGCAGCTCCCTCCGGACAGGGATGGAGACCCAGTACTTC.

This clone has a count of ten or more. The CDR3 sequence is CASSTGQGNYGYTF. The CDR3 nucleotides read TGTGCCAGCAGTACCGGACAGGGGAACTATGGCTACACCTTC. The rearrangement joins TRBV6-2 or TRBV6-3 to TRBJ1-2, with 9 positions matching TRBD1. The CDR3 has 14 residues. The V gene end was trimmed by 5 bases and the J gene end by 2 bases; junction bases not matched to a gene: 3. The germline V gene encodes CDR1 MNHEY and CDR2 SVGEGT.

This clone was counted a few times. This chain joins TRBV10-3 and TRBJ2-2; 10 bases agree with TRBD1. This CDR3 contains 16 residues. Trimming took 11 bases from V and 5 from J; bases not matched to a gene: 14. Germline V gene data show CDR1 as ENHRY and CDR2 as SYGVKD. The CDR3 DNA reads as TGTGCCGCGAGGGACAGGGGCATTTCGTCGACCGGGGAGCTGTTTTTT. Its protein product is CAARDRGISSTGELFF.

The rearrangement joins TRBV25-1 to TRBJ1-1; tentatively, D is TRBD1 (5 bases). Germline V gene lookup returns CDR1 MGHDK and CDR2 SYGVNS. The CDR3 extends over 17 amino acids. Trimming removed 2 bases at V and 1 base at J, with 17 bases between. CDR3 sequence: CASSEDWPGIQNTEAFF. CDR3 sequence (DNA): TGTGCCAGCAGTGAAGATTGGCCAGGGATTCAGAACACTGAAGCTTTCTTT.

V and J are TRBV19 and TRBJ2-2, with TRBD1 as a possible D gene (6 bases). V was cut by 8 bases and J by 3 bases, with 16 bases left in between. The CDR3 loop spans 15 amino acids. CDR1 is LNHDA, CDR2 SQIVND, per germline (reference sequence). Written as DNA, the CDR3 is TGTGCCAGTCGACAGGTGGGGATGCACACCGGGGAGCTGTTTTTT. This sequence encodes CASRQVGMHTGELFF.

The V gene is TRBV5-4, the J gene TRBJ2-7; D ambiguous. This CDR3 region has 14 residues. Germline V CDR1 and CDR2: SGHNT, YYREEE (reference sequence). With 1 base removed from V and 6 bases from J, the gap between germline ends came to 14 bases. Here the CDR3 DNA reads TGTGCCAGCAGCTTGATGGGTCCGTCGGGCGAGCAGTACTTC. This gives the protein CASSLMGPSGEQYF.

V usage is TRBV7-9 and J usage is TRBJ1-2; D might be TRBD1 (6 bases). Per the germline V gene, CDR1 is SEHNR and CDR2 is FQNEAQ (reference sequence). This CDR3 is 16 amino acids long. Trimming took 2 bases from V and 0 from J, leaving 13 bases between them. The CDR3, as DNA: TGTGCCAGCAGCTTATCGCGGGGGGCGGCTAACTATGGCTACACCTTC. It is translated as CASSLSRGAANYGYTF.

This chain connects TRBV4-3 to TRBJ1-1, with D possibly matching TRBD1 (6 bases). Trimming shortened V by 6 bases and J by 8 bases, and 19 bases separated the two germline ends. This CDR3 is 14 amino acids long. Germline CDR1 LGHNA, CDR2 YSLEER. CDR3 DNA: TGCGCCAGCAGGCAATCCGGGACATCCCCAGAAGCTTTCTTT. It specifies CASRQSGTSPEAFF.